This T cell receptor beta chain was sequenced in a study of blood T cell repertoires in COVID-19. Repertoires were generated with immunoSEQ multiplex PCR, while TCRdb's copy carries only in-frame clones and drops some. Counted here are about 140,000 clones, about 76% occurring once; the ten biggest clones make up about 8.4%. The V and J ends lost 7 bases and 5 bases, in that order; junction bases with no gene match: 5. The germline CDR1 and CDR2 sequences are SQVTM and ANQGSEA. The CDR3 is made up of 12 amino acids. Sequenced: peripheral blood. The TCR sequence derives from a woman in her sixties with active or convalescent COVID-19. This rearrangement joins TRBV29-1 to TRBJ2-5, with 9 bases that match TRBD1. CDR3: CSAGTGLETQYF. The DNA of the CDR3 is TGCAGCGCCGGGACAGGGCTGGAGACCCAGTACTTC.